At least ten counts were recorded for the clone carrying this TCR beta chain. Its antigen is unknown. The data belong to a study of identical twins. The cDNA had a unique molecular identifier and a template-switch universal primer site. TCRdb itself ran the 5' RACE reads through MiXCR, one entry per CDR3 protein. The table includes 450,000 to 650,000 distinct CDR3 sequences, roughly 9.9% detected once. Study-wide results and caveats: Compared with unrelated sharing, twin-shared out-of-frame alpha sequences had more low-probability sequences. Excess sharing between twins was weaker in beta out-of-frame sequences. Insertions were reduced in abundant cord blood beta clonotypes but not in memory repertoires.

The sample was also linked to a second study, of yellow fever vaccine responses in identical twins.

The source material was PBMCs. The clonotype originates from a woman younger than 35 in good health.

The CDR3 nucleotides read TGTGCCAGCAGCCAAGAACAGCCCCTAGCGGGAAACAATGAGCAGTTCTTC. Its protein is CASSQEQPLAGNNEQFF. J is TRBJ2-1 and V is TRBV3-1; 9 bases align to TRBD2. With 0 bases clipped from V and 5 bases from J, the junction kept 8 bases outside the gene matches. The CDR3 consists of 17 residues. Germline CDR1 LGHDT, CDR2 YNNKEL (reference sequence).